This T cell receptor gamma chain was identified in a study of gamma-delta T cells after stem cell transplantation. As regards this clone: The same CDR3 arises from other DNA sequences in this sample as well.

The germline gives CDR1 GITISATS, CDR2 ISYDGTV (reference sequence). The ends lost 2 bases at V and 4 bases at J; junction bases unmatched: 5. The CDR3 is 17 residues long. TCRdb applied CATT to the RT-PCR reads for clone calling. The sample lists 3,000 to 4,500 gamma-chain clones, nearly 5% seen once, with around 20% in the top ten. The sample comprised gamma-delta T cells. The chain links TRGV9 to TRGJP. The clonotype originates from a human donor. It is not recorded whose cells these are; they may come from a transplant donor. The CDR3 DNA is TGTGCCTTGTGGGAGGCCCTTCAAGAGTTGGGCAAAAAAATCAAGGTATTT. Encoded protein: CALWEALQELGKKIKVF.